The clone carrying this T cell receptor (beta chain) was found a few times. What it binds is unknown. The CDR3 contains 14 residues. Germline V gene lookup returns CDR1 MGHRA and CDR2 YSYEKL. V lost 4 bases and J 2 bases, leaving 12 bases between the germline ends. These data come from a study of CD4 T cells in relation to SARS-CoV-2 and coronaviruses. As for the study in general: ViraFEST: approximately 10-day antigen culture of PBMCs, then TCR beta CDR3 sequencing. General study points: Samples before the pandemic and after infection were not matched within any donor. Crossreactive clones expanded significantly less to SARS-CoV-2 than monoreactive clones.

Using immunoSEQ multiplex PCR, the repertoire was profiled, and TCRdb retains in-frame clones only, with some absent. Here the sample spans about 22,000 clones, 55% to 80% being singletons. Unexposed donor CD4+ T cells date from about 2011-2018, before the COVID-19 pandemic. After roughly 9 days of culture, CD4+ T cells were isolated. The V and J genes are TRBV4-1 and TRBJ2-7; D perhaps matches TRBD1 (5 bases). The sequence came from a human donor in good health. Sequencing used CD4+ T cells from PBMCs, cultured in vitro. The DNA of the CDR3 is TGCGCCAGCAGCCTGACAGTGGCGGCCTACGAGCAGTACTTC. Protein sequence: CASSLTVAAYEQYF.